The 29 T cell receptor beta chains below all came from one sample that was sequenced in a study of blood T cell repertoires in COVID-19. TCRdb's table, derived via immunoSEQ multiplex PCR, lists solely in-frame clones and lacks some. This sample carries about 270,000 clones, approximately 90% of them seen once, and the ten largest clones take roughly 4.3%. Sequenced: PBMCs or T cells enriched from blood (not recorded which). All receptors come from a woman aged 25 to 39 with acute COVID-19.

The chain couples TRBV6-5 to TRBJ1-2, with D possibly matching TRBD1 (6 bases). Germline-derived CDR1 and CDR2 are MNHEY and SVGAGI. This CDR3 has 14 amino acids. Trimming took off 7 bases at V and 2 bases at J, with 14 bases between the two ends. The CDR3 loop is CASILQGFNYGYTF. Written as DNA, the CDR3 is TGTGCCAGCATATTACAGGGTTTCAACTATGGCTACACCTTC.

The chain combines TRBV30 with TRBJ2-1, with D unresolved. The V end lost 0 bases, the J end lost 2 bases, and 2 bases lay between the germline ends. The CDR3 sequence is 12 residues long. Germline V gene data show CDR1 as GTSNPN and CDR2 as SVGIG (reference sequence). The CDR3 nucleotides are TGTGCCTGGAGTGTCACCTACAATGAGCAGTTCTTC. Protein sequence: CAWSVTYNEQFF. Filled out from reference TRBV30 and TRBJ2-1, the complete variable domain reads SQTIHQWPATLVQPVGSPLSLECTVEGTSNPNLYWYRQAAGRGLQLLFYSVGIGQISSEVPQNLSASRPQDRQFILSSKKLLLSDSGFYLCAWSVTYNEQFFGPGTRLTVL.

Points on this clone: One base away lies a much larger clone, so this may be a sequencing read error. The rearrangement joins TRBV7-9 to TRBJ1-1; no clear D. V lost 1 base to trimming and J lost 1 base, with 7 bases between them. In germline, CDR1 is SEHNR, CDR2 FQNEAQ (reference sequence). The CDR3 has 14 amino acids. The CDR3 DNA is TGTGCCAGCAGCTTAGGGGCTCAGAACACTGAAGCTTTCTTT. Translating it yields CASSLGAQNTEAFF.

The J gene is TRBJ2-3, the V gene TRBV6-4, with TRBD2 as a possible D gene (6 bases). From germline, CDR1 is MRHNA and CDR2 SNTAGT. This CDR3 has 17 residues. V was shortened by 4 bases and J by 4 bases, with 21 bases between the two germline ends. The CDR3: CASSVAGRDFPPDTQYF. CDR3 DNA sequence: TGTGCCAGCAGTGTCGCAGGCCGGGACTTCCCGCCAGATACGCAGTATTTT.

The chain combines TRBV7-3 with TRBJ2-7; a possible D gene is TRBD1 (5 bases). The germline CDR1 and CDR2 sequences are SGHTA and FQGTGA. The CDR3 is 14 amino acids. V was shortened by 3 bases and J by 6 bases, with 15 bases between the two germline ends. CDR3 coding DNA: TGTGCCAGCAGCTTCTGGACACAAGGCTCCGAGCAGTACTTC. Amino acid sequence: CASSFWTQGSEQYF.

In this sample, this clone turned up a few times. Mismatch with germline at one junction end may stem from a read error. The CDR3, as DNA: TGTGCCAGCAGCAGACTTTCACTTACGGACTTC. Its translation: CASSRLSLTDF. The gene calls are TRBV28 and TRBJ2-7; no clear D gene. There are 11 residues in the CDR3. Germline V CDR1 and CDR2: MDHEN, SYDVKM.

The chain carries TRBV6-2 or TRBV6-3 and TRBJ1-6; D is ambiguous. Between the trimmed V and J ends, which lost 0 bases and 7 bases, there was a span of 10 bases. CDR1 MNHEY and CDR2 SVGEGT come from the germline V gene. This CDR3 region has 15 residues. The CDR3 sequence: CASSYSAGGNSPLHF. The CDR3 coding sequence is TGTGCCAGCAGTTACTCGGCAGGAGGCAATTCACCCCTCCACTTT.

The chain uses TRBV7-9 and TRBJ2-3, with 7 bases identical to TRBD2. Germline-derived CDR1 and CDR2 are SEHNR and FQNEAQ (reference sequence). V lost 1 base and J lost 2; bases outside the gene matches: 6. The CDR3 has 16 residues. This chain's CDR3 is CASSLEIAGLTDTQYF. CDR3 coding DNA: TGTGCCAGCAGCTTAGAGATAGCGGGCCTCACAGATACGCAGTATTTT.

The CDR3: CSVEDASGSSYNEQFF. The CDR3 DNA follows: TGCAGCGTTGAAGATGCTAGCGGAAGCTCCTACAATGAGCAGTTCTTC. The chain combines TRBV29-1 with TRBJ2-1; 7 positions agree with TRBD2. V lost 0 bases and J lost 0; bases outside the gene matches: 5. CDR1 SQVTM and CDR2 ANQGSEA come from the germline V gene. The CDR3 has 16 residues.

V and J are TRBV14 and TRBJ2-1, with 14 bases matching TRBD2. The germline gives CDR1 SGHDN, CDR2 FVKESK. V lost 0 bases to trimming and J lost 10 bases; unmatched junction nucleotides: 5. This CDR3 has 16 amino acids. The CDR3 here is CASSQDGLAGGWEQFF. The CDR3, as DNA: TGTGCCAGCAGCCAAGATGGACTAGCGGGAGGCTGGGAGCAGTTCTTC.

CDR3 in DNA: TGTGCCAGCAGTCAACAGGGGCCTGGCTACACCTTC. This sequence encodes CASSQQGPGYTF. V gene TRBV12-3 or TRBV12-4 combines with J gene TRBJ1-2, with TRBD1 matching over 7 bases. Trimming at V came to 5 bases and at J to 7 bases, leaving 4 bases not matched to a gene. The CDR3 is 12 amino acids.

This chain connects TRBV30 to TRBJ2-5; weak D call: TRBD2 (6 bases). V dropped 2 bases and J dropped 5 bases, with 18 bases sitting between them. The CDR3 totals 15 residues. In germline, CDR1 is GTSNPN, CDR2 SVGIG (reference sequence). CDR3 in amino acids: CAWSSSGGAGETQYF. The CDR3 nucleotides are TGTGCCTGGAGTTCCTCCGGAGGGGCTGGGGAGACCCAGTACTTC.

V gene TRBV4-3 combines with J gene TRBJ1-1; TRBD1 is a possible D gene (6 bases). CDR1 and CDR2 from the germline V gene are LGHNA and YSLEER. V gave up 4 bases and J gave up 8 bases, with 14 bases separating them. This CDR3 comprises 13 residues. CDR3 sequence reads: CASSRAWGQEAFF. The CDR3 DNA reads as TGCGCCAGCAGCCGTGCCTGGGGGCAGGAAGCTTTCTTT.

The CDR3 is CATSDSSGWEGQPQHF. In DNA, the CDR3 is TGTGCCACCAGTGATTCTTCGGGGTGGGAAGGCCAGCCCCAGCATTTT. The chain employs TRBV24-1 and TRBJ1-5, with no clear D. V shed 2 bases and J shed 7 bases, with 17 bases lying between them. The CDR3 runs 16 residues. CDR1 and CDR2 (germline): KGHDR, SFDVKD.

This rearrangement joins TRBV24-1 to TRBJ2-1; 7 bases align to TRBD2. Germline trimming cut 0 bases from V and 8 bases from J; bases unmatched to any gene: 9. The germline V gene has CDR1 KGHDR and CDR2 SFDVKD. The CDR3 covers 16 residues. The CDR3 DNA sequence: TGTGCCACCAGTGATTTGTCCCGGGACCTAGCGGATGAGCAGTTCTTC. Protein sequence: CATSDLSRDLADEQFF.

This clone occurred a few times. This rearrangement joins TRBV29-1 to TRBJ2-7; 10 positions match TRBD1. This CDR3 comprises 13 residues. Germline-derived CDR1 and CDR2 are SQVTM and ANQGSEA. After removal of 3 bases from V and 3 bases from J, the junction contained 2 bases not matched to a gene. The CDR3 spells CSVDGTGDYEQYF. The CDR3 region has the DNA TGCAGCGTTGACGGGACAGGGGACTACGAGCAGTACTTC.

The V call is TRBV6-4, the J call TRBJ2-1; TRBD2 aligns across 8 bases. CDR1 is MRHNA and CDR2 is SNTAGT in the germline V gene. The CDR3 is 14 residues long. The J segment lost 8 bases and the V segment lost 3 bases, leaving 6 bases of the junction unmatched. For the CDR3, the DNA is TGTGCCAGCAGTGATAGCGGGATCAGGCATGAGCAGTTCTTC. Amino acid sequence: CASSDSGIRHEQFF.

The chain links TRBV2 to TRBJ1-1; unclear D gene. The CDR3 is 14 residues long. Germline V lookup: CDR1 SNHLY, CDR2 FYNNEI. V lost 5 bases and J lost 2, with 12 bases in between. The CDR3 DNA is TGTGCCAGCAGTCCCTGGAGGGATAACACTGAAGCTTTCTTT. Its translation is CASSPWRDNTEAFF.

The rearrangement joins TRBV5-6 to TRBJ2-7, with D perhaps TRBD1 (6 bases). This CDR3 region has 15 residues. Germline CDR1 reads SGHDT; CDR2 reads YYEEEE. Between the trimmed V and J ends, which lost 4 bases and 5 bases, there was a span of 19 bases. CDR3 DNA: TGTGCCAGCAGCCGTAGTCCAGGGGCAGTGGACGAGCAGTACTTC. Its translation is CASSRSPGAVDEQYF.

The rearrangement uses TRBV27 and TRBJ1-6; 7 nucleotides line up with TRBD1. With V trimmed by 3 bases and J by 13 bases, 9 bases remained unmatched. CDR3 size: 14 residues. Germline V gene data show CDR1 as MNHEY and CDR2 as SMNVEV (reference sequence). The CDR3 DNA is TGTGCCAGCAGTTTCGGGACAGCTTTTTCGCCCCTCCACTTT. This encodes CASSFGTAFSPLHF.

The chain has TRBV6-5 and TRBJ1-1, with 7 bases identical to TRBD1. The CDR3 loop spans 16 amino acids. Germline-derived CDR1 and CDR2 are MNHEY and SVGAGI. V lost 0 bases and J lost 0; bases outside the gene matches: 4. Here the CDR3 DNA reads TGTGCCAGCAGTTACTCGAAGGGGGCCATGAACACTGAAGCTTTCTTT. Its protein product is CASSYSKGAMNTEAFF.

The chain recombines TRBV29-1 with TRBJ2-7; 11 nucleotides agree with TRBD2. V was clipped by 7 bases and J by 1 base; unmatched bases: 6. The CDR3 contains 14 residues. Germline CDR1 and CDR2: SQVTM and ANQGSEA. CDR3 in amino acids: CSAVTSGVSYEQYF. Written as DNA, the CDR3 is TGCAGCGCCGTGACTAGCGGGGTTTCCTACGAGCAGTACTTC.

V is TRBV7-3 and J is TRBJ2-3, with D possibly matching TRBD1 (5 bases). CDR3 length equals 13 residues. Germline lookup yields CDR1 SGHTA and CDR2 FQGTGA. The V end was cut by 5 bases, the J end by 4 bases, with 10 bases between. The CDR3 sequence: CASSEQVSDTQYF. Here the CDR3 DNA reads TGTGCCAGCAGCGAACAGGTTTCAGATACGCAGTATTTT.

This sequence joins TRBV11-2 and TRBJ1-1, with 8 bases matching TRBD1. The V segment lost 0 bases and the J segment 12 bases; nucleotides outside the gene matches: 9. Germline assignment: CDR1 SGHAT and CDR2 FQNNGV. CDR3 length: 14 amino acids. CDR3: CASSLDPSQGASFF. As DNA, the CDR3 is TGTGCCAGCAGCTTAGACCCTAGCCAGGGGGCATCTTTCTTT.

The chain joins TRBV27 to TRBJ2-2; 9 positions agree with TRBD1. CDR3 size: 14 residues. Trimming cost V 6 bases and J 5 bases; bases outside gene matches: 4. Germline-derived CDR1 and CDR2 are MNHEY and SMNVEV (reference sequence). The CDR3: CASSRDRDTGELFF. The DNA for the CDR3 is TGTGCCAGCAGCCGGGACAGGGATACCGGGGAGCTGTTTTTT.

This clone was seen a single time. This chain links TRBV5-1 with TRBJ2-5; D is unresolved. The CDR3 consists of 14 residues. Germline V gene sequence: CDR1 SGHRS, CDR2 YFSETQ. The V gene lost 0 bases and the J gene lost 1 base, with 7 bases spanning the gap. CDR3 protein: CASSLEATQETQYF. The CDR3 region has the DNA TGCGCCAGCAGCTTGGAAGCGACCCAAGAGACCCAGTACTTC. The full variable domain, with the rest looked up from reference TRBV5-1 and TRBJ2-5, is KAGVTQTPRYLIKTRGQQVTLSCSPISGHRSVSWYQQTPGQGLQFLFEYFSETQRNKGNFPGRFSGRQFSNSRSEMNVSTLELGDSALYLCASSLEATQETQYFGPGTRLLVL.

CDR3: CASRFPGQGARGEQFF. In DNA, the CDR3 is TGTGCCAGCAGATTCCCGGGACAGGGGGCTCGGGGTGAGCAGTTCTTC. The V and J genes are TRBV7-9 and TRBJ2-1, with 12 bases matching TRBD1. The V segment lost 6 bases and the J segment 9 bases; nucleotides outside the gene matches: 12. CDR1 and CDR2 from the germline V gene are SEHNR and FQNEAQ (reference sequence). This CDR3 spans 16 amino acids.

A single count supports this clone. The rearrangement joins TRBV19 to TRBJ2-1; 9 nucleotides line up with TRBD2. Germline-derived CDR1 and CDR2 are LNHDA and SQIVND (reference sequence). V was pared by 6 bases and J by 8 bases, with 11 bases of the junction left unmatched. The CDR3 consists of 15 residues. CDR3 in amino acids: CASSVPGLARDEQFF. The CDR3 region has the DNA TGTGCCAGTAGCGTCCCGGGACTAGCCAGGGATGAGCAGTTCTTC.

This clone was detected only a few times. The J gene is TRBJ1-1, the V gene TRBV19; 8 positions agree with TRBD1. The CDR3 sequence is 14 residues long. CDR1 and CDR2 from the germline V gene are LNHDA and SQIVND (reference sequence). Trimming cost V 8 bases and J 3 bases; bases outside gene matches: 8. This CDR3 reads CASVRTGRDTEAFF. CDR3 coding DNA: TGTGCCAGTGTTCGGACAGGGAGGGACACTGAAGCTTTCTTT.